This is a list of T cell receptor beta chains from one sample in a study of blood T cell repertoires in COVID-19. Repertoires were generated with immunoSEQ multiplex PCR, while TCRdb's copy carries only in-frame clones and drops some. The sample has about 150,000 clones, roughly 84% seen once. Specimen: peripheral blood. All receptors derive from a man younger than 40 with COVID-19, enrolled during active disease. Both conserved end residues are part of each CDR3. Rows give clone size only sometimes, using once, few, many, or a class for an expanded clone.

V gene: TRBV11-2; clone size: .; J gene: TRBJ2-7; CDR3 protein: CASSLDRGRAYEQYF
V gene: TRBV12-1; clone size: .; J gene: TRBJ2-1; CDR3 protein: CASSTRGAIHNEQFF
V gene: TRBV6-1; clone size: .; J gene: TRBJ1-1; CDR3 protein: CASSDDRAPVFRAFF
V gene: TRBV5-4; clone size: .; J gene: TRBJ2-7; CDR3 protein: CASSLLAGDLYEQYF
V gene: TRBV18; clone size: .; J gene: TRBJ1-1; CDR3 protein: CASSPFGDTEAFF
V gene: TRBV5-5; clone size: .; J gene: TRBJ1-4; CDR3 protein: CASSVLGRREEKLFF
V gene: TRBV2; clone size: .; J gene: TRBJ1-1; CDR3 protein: CASTSGGLNTEAFF
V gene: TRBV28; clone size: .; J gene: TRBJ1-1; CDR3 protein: CASSPTGIPLITEAFF
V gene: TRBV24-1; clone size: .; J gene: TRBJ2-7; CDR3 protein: CATSDRGTENSYEQYF
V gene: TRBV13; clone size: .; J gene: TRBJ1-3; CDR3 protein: CASSWGQRNTIYF
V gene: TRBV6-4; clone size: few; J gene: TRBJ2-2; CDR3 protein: CASSDSGRGSTGELFF
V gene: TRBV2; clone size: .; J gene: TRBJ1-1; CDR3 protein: CASNRAALDTEAFF
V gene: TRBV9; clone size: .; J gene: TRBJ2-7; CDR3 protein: CASSVQGDRGRYEQYF
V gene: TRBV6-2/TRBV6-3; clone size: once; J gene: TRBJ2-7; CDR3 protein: CASTPILSGIQYF
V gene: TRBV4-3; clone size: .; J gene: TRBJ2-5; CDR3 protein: CASSLGTKRETQYF
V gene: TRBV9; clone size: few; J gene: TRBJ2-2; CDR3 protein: CASSGDSDGAGELFF
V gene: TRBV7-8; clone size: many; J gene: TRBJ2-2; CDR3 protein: CASSLAGAGELFF
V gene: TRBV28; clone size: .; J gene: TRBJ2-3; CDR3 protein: CASSLTSNTQYF
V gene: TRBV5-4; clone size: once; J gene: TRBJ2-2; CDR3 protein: CASSRQETYTGELFF
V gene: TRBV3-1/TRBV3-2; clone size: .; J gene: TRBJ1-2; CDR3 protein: CASRTAGAYGYTF
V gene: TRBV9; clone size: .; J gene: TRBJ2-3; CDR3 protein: CASSYTGDTQYF
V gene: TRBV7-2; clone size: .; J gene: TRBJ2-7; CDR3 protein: CASSLAGGAYEQYF
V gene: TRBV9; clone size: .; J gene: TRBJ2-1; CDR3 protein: CASSVGTSPILNNEQFF
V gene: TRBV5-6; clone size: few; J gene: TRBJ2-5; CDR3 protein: CASSKTPTGETQYF
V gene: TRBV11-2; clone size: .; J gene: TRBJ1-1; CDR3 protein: CASSFGQGDHTEAFF
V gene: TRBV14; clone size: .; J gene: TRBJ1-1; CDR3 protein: CASSPSGEGPEAFF
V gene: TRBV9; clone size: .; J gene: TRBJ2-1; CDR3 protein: CASSRSGTSVSPPQFF
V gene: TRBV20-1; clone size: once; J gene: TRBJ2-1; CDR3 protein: CSSNWYNEQFF
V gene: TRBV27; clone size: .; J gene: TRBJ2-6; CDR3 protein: CASSFIPGGLAGVSPGANVLTF
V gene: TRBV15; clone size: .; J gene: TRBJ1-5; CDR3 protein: CATSRDFGVGQPQHF
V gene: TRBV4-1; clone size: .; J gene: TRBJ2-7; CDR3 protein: CASSQDLQKAYEQYF
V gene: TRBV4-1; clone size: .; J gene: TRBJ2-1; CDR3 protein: CASSQRLAGDVKNEQFF
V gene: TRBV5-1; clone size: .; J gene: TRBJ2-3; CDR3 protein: CASSSVGRMIGTDTQYF
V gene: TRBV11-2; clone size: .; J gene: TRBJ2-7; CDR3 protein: CASSLDLWGLAGLSSYEQYF
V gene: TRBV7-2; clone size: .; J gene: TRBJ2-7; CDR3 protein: CASSLSASGSFNEQYF
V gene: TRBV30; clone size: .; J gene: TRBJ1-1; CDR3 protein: CAWSQPSTEAFF
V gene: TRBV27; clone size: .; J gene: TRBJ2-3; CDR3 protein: CASSRAKTGTSGSTDTQYF
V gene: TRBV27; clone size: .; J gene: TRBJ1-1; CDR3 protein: CASSSARTGGTEAFF
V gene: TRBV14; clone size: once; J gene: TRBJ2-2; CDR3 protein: CASSQDLWGANTGELFF
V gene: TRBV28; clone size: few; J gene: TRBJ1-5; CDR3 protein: CATRLHRESYQPQHF
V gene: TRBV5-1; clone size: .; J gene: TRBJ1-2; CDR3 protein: CASSEGTGYGYTF
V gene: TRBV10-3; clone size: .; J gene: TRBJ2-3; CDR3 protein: CAIRGQGTTDTQYF
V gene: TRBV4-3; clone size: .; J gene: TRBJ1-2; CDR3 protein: CASSQEDLRRDGYTF
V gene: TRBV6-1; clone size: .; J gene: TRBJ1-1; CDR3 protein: CATGTDRGRATEAFF
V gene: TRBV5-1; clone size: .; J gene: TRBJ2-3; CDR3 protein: CASRLGGQGDTQYF
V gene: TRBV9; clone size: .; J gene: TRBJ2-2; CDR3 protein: CASSVAGGLSTGELFF
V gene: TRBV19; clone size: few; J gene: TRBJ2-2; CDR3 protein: CASRRSGTSGELFF